These 5 T cell receptor beta chains came from one sample sequenced in a study of regulatory T cells in long-lasting Graves disease. Combining iRepertoire HTBI primers with Arm-PCR of CDR3 regions, the authors built TCR beta libraries. One entry per CDR3 protein, called by TCRdb with MiXCR from the multiplex PCR reads. The sample shows around 450,000 distinct CDR3 sequences, roughly 21% of them seen only once. The time point is: persistent/refractory GD, antithyroid drugs over 5 years with positive TRAb. TCR sequences were obtained from RNA taken from PBMCs. The sample here was peripheral blood mononuclear cells (PBMCs), taken when the disease was refractory, from a patient treated with antithyroid drugs. The receptors were gathered from a female donor with Graves disease.

This clonotype was detected ten times or more. This rearrangement joins TRBV28 to TRBJ2-5; no firm D call. The length of the CDR3 is 15 residues. Germline values: CDR1 MDHEN, CDR2 SYDVKM. V shed 4 bases and J shed 2 bases, with 14 bases lying between them. CDR3 sequence (DNA): TGTGCCAGCAGTTCGGCCATTCGAATACAAGAGACCCAGTACTTC. Its protein is CASSSAIRIQETQYF. Using reference TRBV28 and TRBJ2-5 for the parts outside the CDR3, the full variable domain is DVKVTQSSRYLVKRTGEKVFLECVQDMDHENMFWYRQDPGLGLRLIYFSYDVKMKEKGDIPEGYSVSREKKERFSLILESASTNQTSMYLCASSSAIRIQETQYFGPGTRLLVL.

In this sample, this clonotype turned up a few times. V gene TRBV14 combines with J gene TRBJ2-4; tentative D call: TRBD1 (5 bases). Deletions cut 2 bases from V and 8 bases from J, with 10 bases between. The CDR3 contains 13 residues. Germline assignment: CDR1 SGHDN and CDR2 FVKESK. Here the CDR3 DNA reads TGTGCCAGCAGCCAACAGGGTAGGGACATTCAGTACTTC. This sequence encodes CASSQQGRDIQYF.

The chain combines TRBV29-1 with TRBJ2-4; D perhaps matches TRBD1 (6 bases). The germline V gene encodes CDR1 SQVTM and CDR2 ANQGSEA. Trimming took off 6 bases at V and 6 bases at J, with 12 bases between the two ends. CDR3 length equals 12 residues. The CDR3 region has the DNA TGCAGCGTCTTGGACAGACCAAACATTCAGTACTTC. Amino acid sequence: CSVLDRPNIQYF.

Comments on this clonotype: A much larger clone lies one base from this, so it may be a read error. The chain combines TRBV6-4 with TRBJ2-5; possibly TRBD1 or TRBD2 for D (6 bases each). CDR3 size: 15 residues. Trimming stripped 7 bases from V and 4 bases from J, with 19 bases between. Per the germline V gene, CDR1 is MRHNA and CDR2 is SNTAGT. The CDR3 here is CASIRCPGGGETQYF. The CDR3 DNA follows: TGTGCCAGCATCCGCTGCCCCGGAGGGGGAGAGACCCAGTACTTC.

The chain is built from TRBV11-3 and TRBJ2-3; D might be TRBD2 (5 bases). Trimming cost V 1 base and J 1 base, with 12 bases left between them. Per germline, CDR1 SGHNT and CDR2 YENEEA. The CDR3 sequence is 16 residues long. Here the CDR3 DNA reads TGTGCCAGCAGCTTAGGGACTCCGACTGGCACAGATACGCAGTATTTT. This codes for CASSLGTPTGTDTQYF.